These 8 T cell receptor beta chains were sequenced from one sample in a study of radiotherapy plus CTLA-4 blockade in lung cancer. Assay used: immunoSEQ multiplex PCR; TCRdb lists only in-frame clones, some missing. The sample contains approximately 48,000 clones, 84% of which appear only once. This specimen was peripheral blood, taken from a patient treated with radiotherapy plus ipilimumab. Receptors originate from a human donor with non-small cell lung cancer whose response to radiotherapy plus ipilimumab could not be evaluated.

The chain employs TRBV15 and TRBJ2-7; 10 nucleotides match TRBD1. Germline CDR1 reads LNHNV; CDR2 reads YYDKDF (reference sequence). The trim removed 0 bases at V and 5 bases at J, leaving 4 bases unmatched. This CDR3 is 15 amino acids long. CDR3 protein: CATSRDRDRGNEQYF. As DNA, the CDR3 is TGTGCCACCAGCAGAGACCGGGACAGGGGAAACGAGCAGTACTTC.

The chain couples TRBV7-9 to TRBJ2-1; 8 bases align to TRBD2. CDR3 length: 17 residues. V was pared by 2 bases and J by 0 bases, with 6 bases of the junction left unmatched. The germline V gene has CDR1 SEHNR and CDR2 FQNEAQ (reference sequence). CDR3 sequence (DNA): TGTGCCAGCAGCTTAAGGGGACTAGTTACCTCCTACAATGAGCAGTTCTTC. Protein sequence: CASSLRGLVTSYNEQFF.

V usage is TRBV30 and J usage is TRBJ1-1, with 9 bases identical to TRBD1. The CDR3 covers 15 residues. Germline-derived CDR1 and CDR2 are GTSNPN and SVGIG (reference sequence). With V trimmed by 0 bases and J by 5 bases, 7 bases remained unmatched. This CDR3 reads CAWSVGTGGLTEAFF. Written as DNA, the CDR3 is TGTGCCTGGAGTGTTGGAACAGGGGGCTTGACTGAAGCTTTCTTT.

CDR3 sequence: CASKGTGTSQPQHF. For the CDR3, the DNA is TGTGCCAGCAAGGGAACAGGGACGAGTCAGCCCCAGCATTTT. The rearrangement links TRBV28 to TRBJ1-5; the D gene is possibly TRBD1 (6 bases). There are 14 residues in the CDR3. Trimming stripped 7 bases from V and 6 bases from J, with 16 bases between. Germline V CDR1 and CDR2: MDHEN, SYDVKM.

By share, this clone ranks as medium-sized. This chain links TRBV29-1 with TRBJ2-5; D not resolved. Germline V gene data show CDR1 as SQVTM and CDR2 as ANQGSEA. This CDR3 has 11 residues. V lost 5 bases to trimming and J lost 2 bases, with 6 bases between them. CDR3 DNA: TGCAGCGTTCAGACTCAAGAGACCCAGTACTTC. It is translated as CSVQTQETQYF. The full variable domain, its missing parts supplied by reference TRBV29-1 and TRBJ2-5, is SAVISQKPSRDICQRGTSLTIQCQVDSQVTMMFWYRQQPGQSLTLIATANQGSEATYESGFVIDKFPISRPNLTFSTLTVSNMSPEDSSIYLCSVQTQETQYFGPGTRLLVL.

The V gene is TRBV9, the J gene TRBJ2-1; 7 nucleotides agree with TRBD2. The germline V gene has CDR1 SGDLS and CDR2 YYNGEE. The CDR3 is made up of 16 amino acids. The V gene end was trimmed by 3 bases and the J gene end by 0 bases; junction bases not matched to a gene: 6. CDR3 protein: CASSEAGGSSYNEQFF. DNA for the CDR3: TGTGCCAGCAGCGAGGCGGGCGGGAGCTCCTACAATGAGCAGTTCTTC.

The chain carries TRBV6-1 and TRBJ1-2, with TRBD1 matching over 8 bases. This CDR3 is 15 amino acids long. CDR1 and CDR2 from the germline V gene are MNHNS and SASEGT. V lost 6 bases, J lost 6 bases, and 12 bases stayed unmatched. The CDR3 DNA sequence: TGTGCCAGCAGAGCTCCACCCGGACAGGGAAATGGCTACACCTTC. Residues: CASRAPPGQGNGYTF.

The CDR3 DNA is TGCGCCAGCAGCCCACGGGACGGGGAGCTGTTTTTT. It translates to CASSPRDGELFF. The genes are TRBV4-3 and TRBJ2-2, with a possible D match to TRBD2 (5 bases). CDR3 size: 12 residues. Germline-derived CDR1 and CDR2 are LGHNA and YSLEER. V was trimmed by 4 bases and J by 7 bases, leaving 7 bases between them.